Below, 22 T cell receptor beta chains from the same sample are listed, as sequenced in a study of blood T cell repertoires in COVID-19. Assay used: immunoSEQ multiplex PCR; TCRdb lists only in-frame clones, some missing. The data hold fewer than 350,000 clones, with around 85% observed a single time. Source material: peripheral blood. The receptor source for this set is a woman in her thirties who had recovered from COVID-19.

With respect to this clone: The sample contains more than one DNA sequence encoding this CDR3. This sequence joins TRBV5-1 and TRBJ1-1; D is perhaps TRBD1 (5 bases). The CDR3 is made up of 12 amino acids. V was cut by 4 bases and J by 1 base, with 5 bases left in between. Germline loops: CDR1 SGHRS, CDR2 YFSETQ. The CDR3 spells CASSTGNTEAFF. The DNA of the CDR3 is TGCGCCAGCAGCACAGGGAACACTGAAGCTTTCTTT.

The chain carries TRBV21-1 and TRBJ1-1; the listed D gene, TRBD1, was not tested against the DNA. TRBV21-1 is a known pseudogene. The CDR3 extends over 13 amino acids. The CDR3 region is CASSTYRGTEAFF. CDR3 bases: TGTGCCAGCAGCACTTACAGGGGAACTGAAGCTTTCTTT.

This clone occurred a few times. The V gene is TRBV28, the J gene TRBJ1-1, with unresolved D. The CDR3 runs to 14 residues. Trimming stripped 2 bases from V and 0 bases from J, with 7 bases between. CDR1 MDHEN and CDR2 SYDVKM come from the germline V gene. The CDR3 region is CASSLIQMNTEAFF. CDR3 DNA: TGTGCCAGCAGTTTAATCCAGATGAACACTGAAGCTTTCTTT.

This sequence joins TRBV5-1 and TRBJ1-6, with D maybe TRBD1 (6 bases). V lost 4 bases and J 9 bases, leaving 20 bases between the germline ends. This CDR3 comprises 16 residues. Germline CDR1 reads SGHRS; CDR2 reads YFSETQ. The CDR3 is CASSGGTAGTGSPLHF. The DNA of the CDR3 is TGCGCCAGCAGCGGGGGCACGGCAGGGACGGGTTCACCCCTCCACTTT. Full variable domain (rest looked up from reference TRBV5-1 and TRBJ1-6): KAGVTQTPRYLIKTRGQQVTLSCSPISGHRSVSWYQQTPGQGLQFLFEYFSETQRNKGNFPGRFSGRQFSNSRSEMNVSTLELGDSALYLCASSGGTAGTGSPLHFGNGTRLTVT.

V usage is TRBV19 and J usage is TRBJ2-7, with 7 nucleotides matching TRBD1. CDR3 length: 15 amino acids. The trim removed 4 bases at V and 2 bases at J, leaving 8 bases unmatched. Germline V gives CDR1 LNHDA, CDR2 SQIVND (reference sequence). CDR3 nucleotide sequence: TGTGCCAGTAGTACACGGACAGGTGAGACCTACGAGCAGTACTTC. Encoded protein: CASSTRTGETYEQYF.

This chain uses TRBV10-3 with TRBJ2-1; no firm D call. The CDR3 sequence is 12 residues long. Between the trimmed V and J ends, which lost 2 bases and 7 bases, there was a span of 6 bases. Germline V gene data show CDR1 as ENHRY and CDR2 as SYGVKD. The CDR3 loop is CAISEEQNEQFF. The DNA of the CDR3 is TGTGCCATCAGTGAGGAACAAAATGAGCAGTTCTTC.

This sequence joins TRBV4-1 and TRBJ2-1; the match to TRBD1 covers 10 bases. Trimming took 4 bases from V and 5 from J; bases not matched to a gene: 5. The germline V gene has CDR1 MGHRA and CDR2 YSYEKL. The CDR3 contains 15 residues. The CDR3, as DNA: TGCGCCAGCAGCCCTGGGACAGGGGTGGACAATGAGCAGTTCTTC. Translating it yields CASSPGTGVDNEQFF.

The J gene is TRBJ1-4, the V gene TRBV6-6, with D hard to call. From germline, CDR1 is MNHNY and CDR2 SVGAGI (reference sequence). The V end lost 6 bases, the J end lost 8 bases, and 16 bases lay between the germline ends. The CDR3 length is 14 residues. CDR3: CASSNGVGIEKLFF. In nucleotides, the CDR3 is TGTGCCAGCAGCAACGGGGTAGGGATCGAAAAACTGTTTTTT.

V usage is TRBV4-1 and J usage is TRBJ2-5; tentative D call: TRBD1 (5 bases). This CDR3 spans 13 amino acids. Germline values: CDR1 MGHRA, CDR2 YSYEKL. V lost 5 bases to trimming and J lost 5 bases, with 12 bases between them. The CDR3 loop reads CASSGIRDETQYF. Written as DNA, the CDR3 is TGCGCCAGCAGCGGGATCAGGGATGAGACCCAGTACTTC.

This sequence joins TRBV7-9 and TRBJ2-1; 11 bases fit TRBD1. The CDR3 spans 14 residues. Germline lookup yields CDR1 SEHNR and CDR2 FQNEAQ (reference sequence). The V and J ends lost 4 bases and 9 bases, in that order; junction bases with no gene match: 5. CDR3 sequence: CASSSGQGAGEQFF. Written as DNA, the CDR3 is TGTGCCAGCAGCTCTGGACAGGGGGCGGGTGAGCAGTTCTTC.

The chain joins TRBV5-6 to TRBJ1-6; D gene uncertain. The V end was cut by 0 bases, the J end by 15 bases, with 16 bases between. CDR1 is SGHDT, CDR2 YYEEEE, per germline. CDR3 length: 14 residues. CDR3 sequence (DNA): TGTGCCAGCAGCTTGGGGGGTATGGGGAGTGACCTCCACTTT. It specifies CASSLGGMGSDLHF.

This clone was counted a single time. The rearrangement links TRBV7-2 to TRBJ2-3; TRBD2 aligns across 9 bases. V lost 5 bases, J lost 2 bases, and 11 bases stayed unmatched. Germline loops: CDR1 SGHTA, CDR2 FQGNSA. The CDR3 contains 17 residues. The CDR3 region has the DNA TGTGCCAGCAGCCCCCGGCTAGCGGGGCCTTCCACAGATACGCAGTATTTT. Residues: CASSPRLAGPSTDTQYF.

The chain uses TRBV4-1 and TRBJ2-5; D gene uncertain. Germline CDR1 and CDR2: MGHRA and YSYEKL. Trimming removed 4 bases at V and 3 bases at J, with 21 bases between. The CDR3 has 17 residues. CDR3 in DNA: TGCGCCAGCAGCCCCCATACGCGGAACCCCAAAGAAGAGACCCAGTACTTC. This sequence encodes CASSPHTRNPKEETQYF.

The chain employs TRBV7-2 and TRBJ2-7; D possibly corresponds to TRBD2 (6 bases). V was cut by 5 bases and J by 0 bases, with 17 bases left in between. CDR1 and CDR2 from the germline V gene are SGHTA and FQGNSA. The CDR3 contains 16 residues. The CDR3 region has the DNA TGTGCCAGCAGCCTATCGACTAGTCCCTACTCCTACGAGCAGTACTTC. It codes for CASSLSTSPYSYEQYF.

This clone has just one count. The V and J genes are TRBV28 and TRBJ2-7, with 7 positions matching TRBD1. Germline V lookup: CDR1 MDHEN, CDR2 SYDVKM. After removal of 5 bases from V and 4 bases from J, the junction contained 5 bases not matched to a gene. The CDR3 contains 13 residues. The CDR3 nucleotides are TGTGCCAGCAGTCGGACAGGTCTATACGAGCAGTACTTC. This sequence encodes CASSRTGLYEQYF.

This clone has more than one count but fewer than ten. The chain recombines TRBV7-9 with TRBJ2-7, with D hard to call. V was trimmed by 6 bases and J by 3 bases, leaving 9 bases between them. From germline, CDR1 is SEHNR and CDR2 FQNEAQ (reference sequence). The CDR3 covers 12 residues. CDR3 DNA sequence: TGTGCCAGCAGTACAGATTTCTACGAGCAGTACTTC. Protein product: CASSTDFYEQYF. The variable domain in full, with the rest retrieved from reference TRBV7-9 and TRBJ2-7, is DTGVSQNPRHKITKRGQNVTFRCDPISEHNRLYWYRQTLGQGPEFLTYFQNEAQLEKSRLLSDRFSAERPKGSFSTLEIQRTEQGDSAMYLCASSTDFYEQYFGPGTRLTVT.

The chain couples TRBV14 to TRBJ1-1; D is ambiguous. The CDR3 is 16 amino acids. Between the trimmed V and J ends, which lost 0 bases and 4 bases, there was a span of 15 bases. Germline assignment: CDR1 SGHDN and CDR2 FVKESK. The CDR3 bases are TGTGCCAGCAGCCAAGATCACTACGGTATCGGCACTGAAGCTTTCTTT. Its protein product is CASSQDHYGIGTEAFF.

V usage is TRBV9 and J usage is TRBJ2-7; 14 bases agree with TRBD2. Per the germline V gene, CDR1 is SGDLS and CDR2 is YYNGEE. V shed 4 bases and J 2 bases; nucleotides not matched to a gene: 5. CDR3 length equals 16 residues. The CDR3 DNA follows: TGTGCCAGCAGCCCATGGGGACTAGCGGGAGCCTACGAGCAGTACTTC. The encoded protein is CASSPWGLAGAYEQYF.

J is TRBJ2-3 and V is TRBV28, with D maybe TRBD2 (5 bases). Trimming removed 7 bases at V and 5 bases at J, with 25 bases between. The CDR3 is 17 residues long. The V gene's germline CDR1 is MDHEN and CDR2 SYDVKM. Written as DNA, the CDR3 is TGTGCCAGCAATTCTTGGGTACGTTCGGGGAGAGAAGATACGCAGTATTTT. It encodes CASNSWVRSGREDTQYF.

V usage is TRBV2 and J usage is TRBJ2-7; D uncertain. This CDR3 region has 14 residues. Germline V gene lookup returns CDR1 SNHLY and CDR2 FYNNEI. Trimming removed 8 bases at V and 0 bases at J, with 14 bases between. CDR3 sequence (DNA): TGTGCCAGCTTCTTCCCTTCCGTCTCCTACGAGCAGTACTTC. This encodes CASFFPSVSYEQYF.

On this clone itself: A junction end diverges from the germline sequence, so it may reflect a read error. The chain recombines TRBV2 with TRBJ2-1; 15 bases fit TRBD2. Germline V gene sequence: CDR1 SNHLY, CDR2 FYNNEI. The CDR3 totals 14 residues. The CDR3: CASSLRTSGGAILF. DNA of the CDR3: TGTGCCAGCAGCTTACGGACTAGCGGGGGGGCCATCCTCTTC.

The gene calls are TRBV14 and TRBJ1-1; TRBD1 matches 7 bases. CDR1 and CDR2 (germline): SGHDN, FVKESK. The length of the CDR3 is 14 residues. Germline trimming cut 1 base from V and 3 bases from J; bases unmatched to any gene: 2. CDR3 DNA: TGTGCCAGCAGCCAAGGTACAGGGGACACTGAAGCTTTCTTT. This encodes CASSQGTGDTEAFF.